These 22 T cell receptor beta chains share one sample of origin, sequenced in a study of blood T cell repertoires in COVID-19. The data were produced by immunoSEQ multiplex PCR, yet TCRdb's version contains in-frame clones alone and is incomplete. This table holds about 260,000 clones, about 89% found once. The sequenced sample consisted of peripheral blood. All receptors come from a man aged 40-49 years who had recovered from COVID-19.

This chain connects TRBV28 to TRBJ1-2; D is unresolved. The germline gives CDR1 MDHEN, CDR2 SYDVKM. Deletions cut 3 bases from V and 7 bases from J, with 12 bases between. This CDR3 comprises 13 residues. CDR3 coding DNA: TGTGCCAGCAGTTTCTACCGGGGAGGTGGCTACACCTTC. It specifies CASSFYRGGGYTF.

This rearrangement joins TRBV27 to TRBJ2-7, with 9 bases lining up with TRBD2. Unmatched junction bases numbered 12, after V lost 5 bases and J lost 4 bases. There are 16 residues in the CDR3. The germline gives CDR1 MNHEY, CDR2 SMNVEV (reference sequence). CDR3 region: CASSTYSLAGVYEQYF. The CDR3 DNA sequence: TGTGCCAGCAGTACCTACTCACTAGCGGGCGTGTACGAGCAGTACTTC.

The chain couples TRBV4-3 to TRBJ2-7, with D maybe TRBD2 (6 bases). V lost 2 bases and J lost 6, with 14 bases in between. This CDR3 is built from 14 residues. The germline V gene encodes CDR1 LGHNA and CDR2 YSLEER. CDR3 in amino acids: CASSQNKRGTEQYF. The CDR3 DNA reads TGCGCCAGCAGCCAAAATAAACGGGGGACCGAGCAGTACTTC.

The chain combines TRBV19 with TRBJ2-5, with D perhaps TRBD1 (8 bases). The CDR3 consists of 18 residues. Trimming removed 7 bases at V and 2 bases at J, with 26 bases between. Germline CDR1 reads LNHDA; CDR2 reads SQIVND (reference sequence). CDR3 in amino acids: CASKGRRRGQGGQETQYF. For the CDR3, the DNA is TGTGCCAGTAAGGGGCGGAGGCGCGGACAGGGAGGGCAAGAGACCCAGTACTTC.

The rearrangement links TRBV7-2 to TRBJ2-3; D not certain. CDR1 and CDR2 (germline): SGHTA, FQGNSA. CDR3 length: 12 amino acids. V lost 1 base, J lost 8 bases, and 7 bases lay in between. The CDR3, as DNA: TGTGCCAGCAGCTTAGAACTCGGTACGCAGTATTTT. This gives the protein CASSLELGTQYF.

The V call is TRBV6-2 or TRBV6-3, the J call TRBJ1-1; a possible D gene is TRBD1 (5 bases). The CDR3 covers 14 residues. Germline V gene data show CDR1 as MNHEY and CDR2 as SVGEGT. With 5 bases removed from V and 4 bases from J, the gap between germline ends came to 14 bases. The CDR3 DNA is TGTGCCAGCAGTCGCCCTGTGGGGCCCACTGAAGCTTTCTTT. It is translated as CASSRPVGPTEAFF.

The V and J genes are TRBV15 and TRBJ2-1; 9 bases agree with TRBD2. The CDR3 has 16 amino acids. V lost 10 bases to trimming and J lost 8 bases; unmatched junction nucleotides: 18. Germline CDR1 reads LNHNV; CDR2 reads YYDKDF (reference sequence). CDR3 DNA sequence: TGTGCCAGCTCACTACGATTAGCGGGGGTCCGTTATGAGCAGTTCTTC. It specifies CASSLRLAGVRYEQFF. The full variable domain, rest sourced from reference TRBV15 and TRBJ2-1, is DAMVIQNPRYQVTQFGKPVTLSCSQTLNHNVMYWYQQKSSQAPKLLFHYYDKDFNNEADTPDNFQSRRPNTSFCFLDIRSPGLGDTAMYLCASSLRLAGVRYEQFFGPGTRLTVL.

The rearrangement uses TRBV12-3 or TRBV12-4 and TRBJ2-7; TRBD1 matches at 8 bases. Unmatched junction bases numbered 8, after V lost 6 bases and J lost 7 bases. The CDR3 length is 13 residues. CDR3 DNA sequence: TGTGCCAGCAGCAGGGACAGGCGAAAGGAGCAGTACTTC. Translated, it gives CASSRDRRKEQYF.

The chain couples TRBV2 to TRBJ2-7; 10 positions agree with TRBD2. In germline, CDR1 is SNHLY, CDR2 FYNNEI. The ends lost 6 bases at V and 4 bases at J; junction bases unmatched: 12. This CDR3 comprises 16 residues. DNA of the CDR3: TGTGCCAGCAGCACCCCGTCTAGCGGGAGTATGTACGAGCAGTACTTC. The encoded protein is CASSTPSSGSMYEQYF.

This clone showed up just once. The chain combines TRBV7-8 with TRBJ2-2; 9 bases are shared with TRBD1. The ends lost 5 bases at V and 12 bases at J; junction bases unmatched: 10. The CDR3 has 14 amino acids. Germline values: CDR1 SGHVS, CDR2 FQNEAQ. CDR3 DNA sequence: TGTGCCAGCAGCCCCCGCCGGGACAGGGAGAAGCTGTTTTTT. As protein: CASSPRRDREKLFF. The variable domain in full, completed from reference TRBV7-8 and TRBJ2-2, reads GAGVSQSPRYKVAKRGQDVALRCDPISGHVSLFWYQQALGQGPEFLTYFQNEAQLDKSGLPSDRFFAERPEGSVSTLKIQRTQQEDSAVYLCASSPRRDREKLFFGEGSRLTVL.

In nucleotides, the CDR3 is TGTGCCAGCAGCCCAAGTCATCGGCTAGCGGTAGAGGAGCAGTACTTC. Translation: CASSPSHRLAVEEQYF. The chain employs TRBV5-6 and TRBJ2-7, with 7 positions matching TRBD2. The CDR3 runs to 16 residues. After removal of 4 bases from V and 7 bases from J, the junction contained 17 bases not matched to a gene. The V gene's germline CDR1 is SGHDT and CDR2 YYEEEE.

The chain couples TRBV6-5 to TRBJ2-3; a weak D match, TRBD2 (7 bases). Germline V lookup: CDR1 MNHEY, CDR2 SVGAGI. Trimming pared 0 bases from V and 13 bases from J, leaving 14 bases between. This CDR3 spans 13 amino acids. CDR3 protein: CASSYSELGGEYF. The DNA for the CDR3 is TGTGCCAGCAGTTACTCCGAATTAGGGGGGGAGTATTTT.

The rearrangement links TRBV10-3 to TRBJ2-7; possibly TRBD2 for D (5 bases). This CDR3 has 13 residues. The V end was cut by 4 bases, the J end by 1 base, with 8 bases between. CDR1 and CDR2 from the germline V gene are ENHRY and SYGVKD. The CDR3 DNA reads as TGTGCCATCAGTGGTCGCGGGTCCTACGAGCAGTACTTC. Its protein product is CAISGRGSYEQYF.

This chain's CDR3 is CASSQDVSSGTLSYEQYF. The CDR3 nucleotides read TGTGCCAGCAGCCAAGATGTATCCAGCGGGACCCTCTCCTACGAGCAGTACTTC. The V call is TRBV4-2, the J call TRBJ2-7, with TRBD2 matching over 7 bases. This CDR3 has 18 amino acids. Trimming at V came to 0 bases and at J to 0 bases, leaving 11 bases not matched to a gene. Germline lookup yields CDR1 LGHNA and CDR2 YNFKEQ.

The chain has TRBV7-6 and TRBJ1-5, with D tentatively TRBD1 (5 bases). V gave up 0 bases and J gave up 6 bases, with 12 bases separating them. The germline gives CDR1 SGHVS, CDR2 FNYEAQ. CDR3 length: 15 residues. CDR3 in amino acids: CASSLAGGGSQPQHF. The CDR3 DNA follows: TGTGCCAGCAGCTTAGCCGGGGGAGGTAGTCAGCCCCAGCATTTT.

This chain uses TRBV6-6 with TRBJ1-5; D ambiguous. Germline loops: CDR1 MNHNY, CDR2 SVGAGI (reference sequence). CDR3 size: 14 residues. V lost 8 bases and J 2 bases, leaving 13 bases between the germline ends. The CDR3 here is CASSTAGGNQPQHF. CDR3 DNA: TGTGCCAGCTCGACCGCCGGGGGCAATCAGCCCCAGCATTTT.

This clone appeared a few times. Distinct nucleotide sequences in the sample also encode this CDR3. This rearrangement joins TRBV14 to TRBJ1-1; 8 bases are shared with TRBD1. V trimming: 3 bases; J trimming: 11 bases; junction bases outside the gene matches: 5. This CDR3 has 12 residues. Germline CDR1 and CDR2: SGHDN and FVKESK. In nucleotides, the CDR3 is TGTGCCAGCAGCCAGGCACAGGGGGAGGCTTTCTTT. Translating it yields CASSQAQGEAFF. The entire variable domain, with the rest obtained from reference TRBV14 and TRBJ1-1, is as follows: EAGVTQFPSHSVIEKGQTVTLRCDPISGHDNLYWYRRVMGKEIKFLLHFVKESKQDESGMPNNRFLAERTGGTYSTLKVQPAELEDSGVYFCASSQAQGEAFFGQGTRLTVV.

The V and J genes are TRBV6-2 or TRBV6-3 and TRBJ1-2; D is uncertain. The V end lost 0 bases, the J end lost 0 bases, and 5 bases lay between the germline ends. The length of the CDR3 is 14 residues. Looked up from germline, CDR1 is MNHEY and CDR2 is SVGEGT. The CDR3 coding sequence is TGTGCCAGCAGTTACTCGTATTCTAACTATGGCTACACCTTC. Protein: CASSYSYSNYGYTF.

The gene calls are TRBV10-3 and TRBJ2-1, with 14 bases identical to TRBD2. The CDR3 spans 18 residues. Germline loops: CDR1 ENHRY, CDR2 SYGVKD. V was clipped by 6 bases and J by 7 bases; unmatched bases: 14. The CDR3 loop reads CAISLLGLAGAGSNEQFF. DNA of the CDR3: TGTGCCATCAGCCTTTTGGGACTAGCGGGAGCGGGGAGTAATGAGCAGTTCTTC.

The chain combines TRBV6-5 with TRBJ2-5; TRBD1 might be the D (6 bases). Germline V gene data show CDR1 as MNHEY and CDR2 as SVGAGI. CDR3 length: 14 residues. Trimming took 1 base from V and 7 from J, leaving 13 bases between them. DNA of the CDR3: TGTGCCAGCAGTTACTATCCGGGACACGCGACCCAGTACTTC. Its translation is CASSYYPGHATQYF.

V is TRBV6-5 and J is TRBJ1-5, with D unclear. The V gene lost 6 bases and the J gene lost 1 base, with 13 bases spanning the gap. CDR3 length: 15 residues. Per the germline V gene, CDR1 is MNHEY and CDR2 is SVGAGI. The CDR3 DNA reads TGTGCCAGCAGCGCCGGAAGAGGAAGCAATCAGCCCCAGCATTTT. Its protein product is CASSAGRGSNQPQHF.

The CDR3 loop reads CASREGTVVQYF. DNA of the CDR3: TGTGCCAGCAGAGAGGGGACAGTTGTGCAGTACTTC. The chain is built from TRBV2 and TRBJ2-7; 7 nucleotides agree with TRBD1. Germline assignment: CDR1 SNHLY and CDR2 FYNNEI. The CDR3 is 12 residues long. Unmatched junction bases numbered 8, after V lost 6 bases and J lost 9 bases.